What follows describes a single T cell receptor (beta chain). Per the study methods: From reference gene primer amplification, estimates of nucleated cell counts were derived. This table comes from immunoSEQ multiplex PCR, and its TCRdb copy is limited to in-frame clones, with some not included. That table is the source of V, J and clone size, and D and trimming were worked out from the DNA. The table lists approximately 75,000 clones, approximately 90% of them singletons. This sample is part of a study of blood T cell repertoires in COVID-19. Study-wide context: Spain, Italy and the United States supplied samples that represented acute and convalescent COVID-19. PBMCs, B-cell-depleted T cells, or T cells were the source of the cDNA or gDNA that made up the material.

V lost 5 bases, J lost 5 bases, and 4 bases stayed unmatched. Per germline, CDR1 MNHNY and CDR2 SVGAGI (reference sequence). CDR3 length equals 13 residues. The chain recombines TRBV6-6 with TRBJ1-2, with 8 bases aligning to TRBD1. The sequencing sample was made of peripheral blood. The sequence was obtained from a man between 60 and 75 years old with acute or convalescent COVID-19. This chain's CDR3 is CASSPGQEYGYTF. The CDR3 DNA follows: TGTGCCAGCAGTCCGGGACAGGAGTATGGCTACACCTTC.